Each of the 7 T cell receptor beta chains below was sequenced from the same sample in a study of blood T cell repertoires in COVID-19. Produced via immunoSEQ multiplex PCR; TCRdb's table is partial and in-frame only. The sample shows approximately 120,000 clones, about four fifths of them seen only once. Sequencing was done on a sample of peripheral blood. These receptors all come from a young man with COVID-19, enrolled during active disease.

This chain joins TRBV11-2 and TRBJ2-1, with a possible D match to TRBD2 (5 bases). In germline, CDR1 is SGHAT, CDR2 FQNNGV. Trimming stripped 3 bases from V and 3 bases from J, with 9 bases between. CDR3 length: 14 amino acids. Here the CDR3 reads CASSLTDFYNEQFF. The DNA of the CDR3 is TGTGCCAGCAGCTTGACGGACTTCTACAATGAGCAGTTCTTC. The complete variable domain, with remaining parts taken from reference TRBV11-2 and TRBJ2-1, reads EAGVAQSPRYKIIEKRQSVAFWCNPISGHATLYWYQQILGQGPKLLIQFQNNGVVDDSQLPKDRFSAERLKGVDSTLKIQPAKLEDSAVYLCASSLTDFYNEQFFGPGTRLTVL.

This clone turned up a few times. J is TRBJ1-6 and V is TRBV7-9; 10 bases map to TRBD1. This CDR3 has 13 amino acids. Per the germline V gene, CDR1 is SEHNR and CDR2 is FQNEAQ (reference sequence). The junction had 6 bases not matched to a gene; V was cut back by 5 bases and J by 14 bases. In DNA form, the CDR3 reads TGTGCCAGCAGCCAAGGGACAGGGGTTTCCCTCCACTTT. It yields the protein CASSQGTGVSLHF.

The V call is TRBV30, the J call TRBJ2-5; D perhaps matches TRBD1 (5 bases). This CDR3 contains 11 residues. Germline V gives CDR1 GTSNPN, CDR2 SVGIG (reference sequence). The CDR3 DNA follows: TGTGCAGGGGCCTTGGGAGAGACCCAGTACTTC. Protein: CAGALGETQYF.

This rearrangement joins TRBV11-3 to TRBJ2-5, with D hard to call. V shed 5 bases and J shed 1 base, with 5 bases lying between them. Germline V gene sequence: CDR1 SGHNT, CDR2 YENEEA. The CDR3 covers 12 residues. The CDR3 bases are TGTGCCAGCAGCGACACCCAAGAGACCCAGTACTTC. Translation: CASSDTQETQYF.

The chain uses TRBV7-2 and TRBJ1-1; 12 bases align to TRBD1. This CDR3 has 18 residues. The germline CDR1 and CDR2 sequences are SGHTA and FQGNSA. V lost 0 bases, J lost 0 bases, and 5 bases stayed unmatched. Here the CDR3 DNA reads TGTGCCAGCAGCTTAGCCTGGGACAGGGGGCACCTGAACACTGAAGCTTTCTTT. This gives the protein CASSLAWDRGHLNTEAFF.

The J gene is TRBJ2-2, the V gene TRBV24-1; D perhaps matches TRBD1 (6 bases). The CDR3 has 15 residues. Germline CDR1 is KGHDR and CDR2 is SFDVKD. V was trimmed by 3 bases and J by 7 bases, leaving 14 bases between them. CDR3 in amino acids: CATSDGDRKVGELFF. The CDR3 region has the DNA TGTGCCACCAGTGATGGAGACAGGAAGGTCGGGGAGCTGTTTTTT.

CDR3 sequence (DNA): TGCGCCAGCCTTTGGGCAGGCAATCAGCCCCAGCATTTT. This codes for CASLWAGNQPQHF. The V gene is TRBV10-1, the J gene TRBJ1-5; D gene ambiguous. Trimming took 8 bases from V and 2 from J, leaving 10 bases between them. Germline V gene lookup returns CDR1 WNHNN and CDR2 SYGVQD (reference sequence). The CDR3 loop spans 13 amino acids.